This T cell receptor beta chain was observed in a study of blood T cells in healthy people across ages. The use of a sample-barcoded 5' primer and a J-beta primer mix characterized a second PCR of roughly 6 to 11 cycles. Using its own MiXCR run on the 5' RACE reads, TCRdb lists one record per CDR3 protein. The data contain about 930,000 distinct CDR3 sequences, 25% to 35% of them singletons. A few counts support this clonotype. This sample also appeared in a second study, on T cells of mothers and their children.

The sequenced sample consisted of blood. The TCR sequence derives from a woman aged 40 to 50 in good health.

The CDR3 loop reads CASSSPLRRGNTEAFF. CDR3 in DNA: TGTGCCAGCAGTTCCCCGCTCCGCAGGGGGAACACTGAAGCTTTCTTT. The chain recombines TRBV27 with TRBJ1-1, with TRBD1 as a possible D gene (6 bases). The V and J ends lost 4 bases and 1 base respectively, with 16 bases between them. The CDR3 covers 16 residues. Germline V CDR1 and CDR2: MNHEY, SMNVEV (reference sequence).